This T cell receptor beta chain is from a study of long-term antiretroviral therapy in people with HIV. Background on the study: Of all samples, the earliest predate the 2015 immediate-ART recommendation by about a decade. Study conclusions and caveats: Although diversity increased after ART, it remained lower than in transplant donor controls.

With 3 bases clipped from V and 6 bases from J, the junction kept 15 bases outside the gene matches. Germline CDR1 is KGHSH and CDR2 is LQKENI. CDR3 size: 17 residues. Concerning this clone itself: Its antigen is currently unknown.

There was at least one pre-ART PBMC sample for each donor, plus at least two post-ART PBMC samples. The libraries were made with immunoSEQ v3.0 at survey level. Each sample aimed for roughly 35,000-50,000 sequenced T-cell genomes. The method was immunoSEQ multiplex PCR; TCRdb's version includes in-frame clones alone and lacks a portion of them. The sample records about 20,000 clones, just over 90% being singletons. The sample was unsorted PBMCs, taken approximately 4.4 years before starting antiretroviral therapy. V and J are TRBV18 and TRBJ2-5, with TRBD2 matching 8 bases. This TCR was sampled from a woman aged 25 to 45 with HIV. Here the CDR3 reads CASSPANSGVGRKTQYF. CDR3 in DNA: TGTGCCAGCTCACCCGCCAATAGCGGGGTGGGCAGGAAGACCCAGTACTTC. The whole variable domain, filled in from reference TRBV18 and TRBJ2-5, reads NAGVMQNPRHLVRRRGQEARLRCSPMKGHSHVYWYRQLPEEGLKFMVYLQKENIIDESGMPKERFSAEFPKEGPSILRIQQVVRGDSAAYFCASSPANSGVGRKTQYFGPGTRLLVL.